Below, 19 T cell receptor beta chains from the same sample are listed, as sequenced in a study of T cell responses to AZD1222 COVID-19 vaccine. Method: immunoSEQ multiplex PCR; TCRdb's copy keeps in-frame clones and lacks some. The sample lists some 130,000 clones, roughly nine tenths occurring once. The specimen was peripheral blood, collected 28 days after the second AZD1222 dose. Receptors were obtained from an adult who received the AZD1222 COVID-19 vaccine.

This rearrangement joins TRBV25-1 to TRBJ1-6; maybe TRBD1 (6 bases). CDR3 length equals 13 residues. Germline-derived CDR1 and CDR2 are MGHDK and SYGVNS. V was trimmed by 9 bases and J by 7 bases, leaving 13 bases between them. CDR3 region: CASQGQRNSPLHF. Here the CDR3 DNA reads TGTGCCAGTCAGGGGCAACGGAATTCACCCCTCCACTTT. Full variable domain (missing parts from reference TRBV25-1 and TRBJ1-6): EADIYQTPRYLVIGTGKKITLECSQTMGHDKMYWYQQDPGMELHLIHYSYGVNSTEKGDLSSESTVSRIRTEHFPLTLESARPSHTSQYLCASQGQRNSPLHFGNGTRLTVT.

A few counts support this clone. This chain links TRBV7-9 with TRBJ1-1, with 9 bases matching TRBD1. The CDR3 consists of 15 residues. Germline V CDR1 and CDR2: SEHNR, FQNEAQ (reference sequence). Unmatched junction bases numbered 4, after V lost 0 bases and J lost 5 bases. The CDR3 loop reads CASSLAGQGWTEAFF. CDR3 bases: TGTGCCAGCAGCTTAGCGGGACAGGGCTGGACTGAAGCTTTCTTT.

The chain couples TRBV2 to TRBJ2-2; the D gene is possibly TRBD1 (6 bases). Deletions cut 6 bases from V and 5 bases from J, with 16 bases between. The CDR3 runs to 15 residues. The germline gives CDR1 SNHLY, CDR2 FYNNEI. CDR3 loop: CASSLTGIMTGELFF. The CDR3 DNA reads TGTGCCAGCAGCCTTACAGGGATAATGACCGGGGAGCTGTTTTTT.

The chain joins TRBV5-6 to TRBJ2-3; 11 bases are shared with TRBD2. V was clipped by 4 bases and J by 6 bases; unmatched bases: 7. The CDR3 length is 15 residues. Germline V lookup: CDR1 SGHDT, CDR2 YYEEEE. CDR3 in amino acids: CASSPGTSGADTQYF. The CDR3 DNA reads as TGTGCCAGCAGCCCTGGGACTAGCGGCGCGGATACGCAGTATTTT. Using reference TRBV5-6 and TRBJ2-3 for the parts outside the CDR3, the full variable domain is DAGVTQSPTHLIKTRGQQVTLRCSPKSGHDTVSWYQQALGQGPQFIFQYYEEEERQRGNFPDRFSGHQFPNYSSELNVNALLLGDSALYLCASSPGTSGADTQYFGPGTRLTVL.

The sample holds one count of this clone. The chain has TRBV13 and TRBJ1-1, with D unclear. Trimming removed 5 bases from V and 0 bases from J, with 19 bases in between. The V gene's germline CDR1 is PRHDT and CDR2 FYEKMQ (reference sequence). The CDR3 consists of 17 residues. The CDR3 DNA sequence: TGTGCCAGCAGCCCACTCGAAAGGGCTGGGGTGAACACTGAAGCTTTCTTT. Translating it yields CASSPLERAGVNTEAFF.

In this sample, this clone turned up a few times. The rearrangement joins TRBV29-1 to TRBJ1-1; D gene uncertain. Trimming removed 4 bases at V and 4 bases at J, with 16 bases between. The CDR3 spans 14 residues. Germline loops: CDR1 SQVTM, CDR2 ANQGSEA. CDR3 sequence: CSVAPRRVSTEAFF. As DNA, the CDR3 is TGCAGCGTTGCCCCGCGGAGGGTAAGCACTGAAGCTTTCTTT.

Here the CDR3 DNA reads TGTGCCAGCAGTGAAAGCGGGCCCCCCGCAGATACGCAGTATTTT. This gives the protein CASSESGPPADTQYF. The rearrangement uses TRBV2 and TRBJ2-3; D may be TRBD2 (6 bases). V dropped 2 bases and J dropped 4 bases, with 13 bases sitting between them. This CDR3 is 15 amino acids long. Germline V lookup: CDR1 SNHLY, CDR2 FYNNEI.

The gene calls are TRBV7-3 and TRBJ2-2; the D is unclear. CDR1 and CDR2 from the germline V gene are SGHTA and FQGTGA. This CDR3 is 15 amino acids long. Trimming pared 6 bases from V and 2 bases from J, leaving 13 bases between. CDR3 sequence reads: CASSFSVTNTGELFF. The CDR3 nucleotides read TGTGCCAGCAGTTTTTCCGTCACCAACACCGGGGAGCTGTTTTTT.

This rearrangement joins TRBV7-9 to TRBJ2-3; the match to TRBD2 covers 14 bases. Looked up from germline, CDR1 is SEHNR and CDR2 is FQNEAQ (reference sequence). This CDR3 comprises 16 residues. Trimming removed 5 bases from V and 1 base from J; junction bases left unmatched: 2. The CDR3 DNA follows: TGTGCCAGCAGCAAGGGACTAGCGGGAGGCACAGATACGCAGTATTTT. Its protein is CASSKGLAGGTDTQYF. Full variable domain (missing parts from reference TRBV7-9 and TRBJ2-3): DTGVSQNPRHKITKRGQNVTFRCDPISEHNRLYWYRQTLGQGPEFLTYFQNEAQLEKSRLLSDRFSAERPKGSFSTLEIQRTEQGDSAMYLCASSKGLAGGTDTQYFGPGTRLTVL.

The J gene is TRBJ2-7, the V gene TRBV5-1; 11 bases map to TRBD2. Germline V gene lookup returns CDR1 SGHRS and CDR2 YFSETQ. V lost 0 bases, J lost 4 bases, and 6 bases stayed unmatched. The CDR3 spans 16 residues. CDR3 sequence: CASSLVSGRARYEQYF. The CDR3 DNA is TGCGCCAGCAGCTTGGTTAGCGGGAGGGCCCGATACGAGCAGTACTTC.

The chain employs TRBV24-1 and TRBJ2-2; 7 nucleotides align to TRBD2. The CDR3 runs 16 residues. The germline V gene encodes CDR1 KGHDR and CDR2 SFDVKD. J gave up 4 bases and V 9 bases, and 13 bases lay outside the gene matches. The CDR3: CATAPSGLSFTGELFF. For the CDR3, the DNA is TGTGCCACCGCCCCCTCGGGACTATCATTCACCGGGGAGCTGTTTTTT.

V gene TRBV5-1 combines with J gene TRBJ2-2; possibly TRBD1 for D (5 bases). Trimming removed 5 bases at V and 0 bases at J, with 11 bases between. Germline CDR1 is SGHRS and CDR2 is YFSETQ. The length of the CDR3 is 15 residues. The CDR3 DNA is TGCGCCAGCAGTTGGGGCGGACCGAACACCGGGGAGCTGTTTTTT. Its translation is CASSWGGPNTGELFF. The variable domain in full, completed from reference TRBV5-1 and TRBJ2-2, reads KAGVTQTPRYLIKTRGQQVTLSCSPISGHRSVSWYQQTPGQGLQFLFEYFSETQRNKGNFPGRFSGRQFSNSRSEMNVSTLELGDSALYLCASSWGGPNTGELFFGEGSRLTVL.

The genes are TRBV9 and TRBJ2-7; D might be TRBD1 or TRBD2, each matching 5 bases. The CDR3 totals 16 residues. V lost 1 base and J lost 3, with 17 bases in between. In germline, CDR1 is SGDLS, CDR2 YYNGEE. The CDR3 sequence is CASSVSPGATGYEQYF. The CDR3 region has the DNA TGTGCCAGCAGCGTATCGCCCGGGGCCACGGGCTACGAGCAGTACTTC.

The chain links TRBV11-1 to TRBJ2-1, with TRBD2 identical over 13 bases. There are 14 residues in the CDR3. V lost 5 bases, J lost 9 bases, and 4 bases stayed unmatched. Looked up from germline, CDR1 is SGHAT and CDR2 is FQDESV (reference sequence). The CDR3 nucleotides are TGTGCCAGCAGCCGGACTAGCGGGAGTGGTGAGCAGTTCTTC. Amino acid sequence: CASSRTSGSGEQFF.

This clone has just one count. This chain uses TRBV5-1 with TRBJ2-3; TRBD2 agrees at 7 bases. J gave up 2 bases and V 4 bases, and 4 bases lay outside the gene matches. CDR3 length: 14 amino acids. CDR1 and CDR2 (germline): SGHRS, YFSETQ. The CDR3 spells CASSPGTNTDTQYF. The CDR3 bases are TGCGCCAGCAGCCCCGGGACTAACACAGATACGCAGTATTTT. The full variable domain, rest sourced from reference TRBV5-1 and TRBJ2-3, is KAGVTQTPRYLIKTRGQQVTLSCSPISGHRSVSWYQQTPGQGLQFLFEYFSETQRNKGNFPGRFSGRQFSNSRSEMNVSTLELGDSALYLCASSPGTNTDTQYFGPGTRLTVL.

The table lists this clone with a count of one. The chain uses TRBV11-2 and TRBJ1-1; no firm D call. The CDR3 covers 15 residues. Germline CDR1 reads SGHAT; CDR2 reads FQNNGV. V lost 1 base to trimming and J lost 3 bases, with 12 bases between them. The CDR3 here is CASSLGSSYDTEAFF. The CDR3 nucleotides read TGTGCCAGCAGCTTAGGGAGCAGTTACGACACTGAAGCTTTCTTT.

This chain connects TRBV6-5 to TRBJ1-1, with D possibly TRBD1 on 5 matching bases. CDR1 and CDR2 (germline): MNHEY, SVGAGI. The CDR3 is 15 residues long. Trimming removed 0 bases at V and 3 bases at J, with 11 bases between. The CDR3 protein is CASSYSKGADTEAFF. CDR3 DNA: TGTGCCAGCAGTTACTCGAAAGGGGCGGACACTGAAGCTTTCTTT.

The chain carries TRBV19 and TRBJ2-5; 7 nucleotides align to TRBD2. Germline V gene lookup returns CDR1 LNHDA and CDR2 SQIVND (reference sequence). CDR3 length: 15 residues. With 6 bases clipped from V and 4 bases from J, the junction kept 11 bases outside the gene matches. The CDR3: CASSTYGGGGETQYF. The CDR3 DNA sequence: TGTGCCAGTAGCACCTACGGCGGGGGTGGAGAGACCCAGTACTTC.

J is TRBJ1-6 and V is TRBV4-1, with D tentatively TRBD1 (6 bases). V was clipped by 0 bases and J by 7 bases, with 10 bases between them. The CDR3 extends over 15 amino acids. Per germline, CDR1 MGHRA and CDR2 YSYEKL. CDR3 residues: CASSQDETGNSPLHF. In DNA, the CDR3 is TGCGCCAGCAGCCAAGATGAGACAGGAAATTCACCCCTCCACTTT.